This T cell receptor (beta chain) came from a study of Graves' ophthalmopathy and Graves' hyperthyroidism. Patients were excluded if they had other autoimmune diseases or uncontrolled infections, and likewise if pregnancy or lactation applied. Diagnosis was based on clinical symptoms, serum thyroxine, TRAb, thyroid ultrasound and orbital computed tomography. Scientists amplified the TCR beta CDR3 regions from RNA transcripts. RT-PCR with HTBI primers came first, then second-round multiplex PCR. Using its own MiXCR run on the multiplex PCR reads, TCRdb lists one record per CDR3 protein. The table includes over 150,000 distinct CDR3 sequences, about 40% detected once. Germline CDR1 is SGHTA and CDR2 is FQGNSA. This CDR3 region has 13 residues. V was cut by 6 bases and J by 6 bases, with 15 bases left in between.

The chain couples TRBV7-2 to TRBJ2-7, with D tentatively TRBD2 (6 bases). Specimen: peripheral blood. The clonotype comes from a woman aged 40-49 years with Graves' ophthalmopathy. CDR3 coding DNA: TGTGCCAGCAGTGGGGCTAGCGATGTCGAGCAGTACTTC. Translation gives CASSGASDVEQYF.